One and the same sample provided the 9 T cell receptor beta chains below, sequenced in a study of T cells after yellow fever vaccination. TCRdb fed the 5' RACE reads into MiXCR, producing one record per CDR3 protein. The sample has approximately 510,000 distinct CDR3 sequences, around a fifth seen once. The sequencing here drew on PBMCs, taken about 21 days after the first yellow fever vaccination. These receptors originate from a man between 18 and 35 years old who received the YFV17D yellow fever vaccine.

V and J are TRBV7-3 and TRBJ1-4; TRBD1 matches 9 bases. Germline CDR1 SGHTA, CDR2 FQGTGA. The CDR3 contains 16 residues. Germline trimming cut 6 bases from V and 7 bases from J; bases unmatched to any gene: 12. The CDR3: CASRTGGVWGGEKLFF. The CDR3 bases are TGTGCCAGCAGAACAGGGGGCGTGTGGGGAGGTGAAAAACTGTTTTTT.

The gene calls are TRBV11-2 and TRBJ2-1, with D perhaps TRBD1 (5 bases). Germline assignment: CDR1 SGHAT and CDR2 FQNNGV. The CDR3 spans 16 residues. Deletions cut 6 bases from V and 7 bases from J, with 22 bases between. In DNA, the CDR3 is TGTGCCAGCAGGTTCATCCGTGGTCAGGGCTCAAATGAGCAGTTCTTC. This translates into CASRFIRGQGSNEQFF. Using reference TRBV11-2 and TRBJ2-1 for the parts outside the CDR3, the full variable domain is EAGVAQSPRYKIIEKRQSVAFWCNPISGHATLYWYQQILGQGPKLLIQFQNNGVVDDSQLPKDRFSAERLKGVDSTLKIQPAKLEDSAVYLCASRFIRGQGSNEQFFGPGTRLTVL.

This chain links TRBV10-3 with TRBJ1-5, with 7 bases lining up with TRBD1. In germline, CDR1 is ENHRY, CDR2 SYGVKD. This CDR3 comprises 14 residues. The trim removed 3 bases at V and 3 bases at J, leaving 2 bases unmatched. CDR3 amino acids: CAISEGGPNQPQHF. The DNA of the CDR3 is TGTGCCATCAGTGAAGGGGGCCCCAATCAGCCCCAGCATTTT.

This clonotype was counted a few times. The CDR3 coding sequence is TGTGCCAGCAGCCGCAGCACCGGGACAGGAAACAATGAGCAGTTCTTC. Residues: CASSRSTGTGNNEQFF. The J gene is TRBJ2-1, the V gene TRBV4-2; 8 bases fit TRBD1. V dropped 4 bases and J dropped 5; count of bases not matched to a gene: 10. This CDR3 has 16 residues. Germline loops: CDR1 LGHNA, CDR2 YNFKEQ.

This sequence joins TRBV5-1 and TRBJ2-3; D gene unclear. Looked up from germline, CDR1 is SGHRS and CDR2 is YFSETQ. The CDR3 is made up of 13 amino acids. Trimming stripped 0 bases from V and 5 bases from J, with 7 bases between. The CDR3 DNA sequence: TGCGCCAGCAGCTTGGGCTGGCAAGATACGCAGTATTTT. Amino acid sequence: CASSLGWQDTQYF.

At least ten counts were recorded for this clonotype. The chain carries TRBV12-3 or TRBV12-4 and TRBJ2-1; D possibly uses TRBD1 or TRBD2 (5 bases each). V dropped 5 bases and J dropped 6 bases, with 11 bases sitting between them. CDR3 length equals 13 residues. In DNA form, the CDR3 reads TGTGCCAGCAGTAAGGGACGGGCCAATGAGCAGTTCTTC. Amino acid sequence: CASSKGRANEQFF.

The genes are TRBV18 and TRBJ2-7; no clear D gene. CDR1 KGHSH and CDR2 LQKENI come from the germline V gene. The V end was cut by 4 bases, the J end by 5 bases, with 12 bases between. This CDR3 contains 13 residues. In nucleotides, the CDR3 is TGTGCCAGCTCACTTTACACGGAGAACGAGCAGTACGTC. This gives the protein CASSLYTENEQYV.

The rearrangement joins TRBV11-2 to TRBJ2-7; tentatively, D is TRBD1 (5 bases). This CDR3 has 14 amino acids. Trimming shortened V by 5 bases and J by 2 bases, and 13 bases separated the two germline ends. CDR1 is SGHAT, CDR2 FQNNGV, per germline. CDR3 in amino acids: CASSNRTRTYEQYF. As DNA, the CDR3 is TGTGCCAGCAGCAACCGGACACGGACCTACGAGCAGTACTTC.

V and J are TRBV6-1 and TRBJ1-4; TRBD1 is a possible D gene (5 bases). V lost 6 bases, J lost 8 bases, and 16 bases lay in between. The CDR3 has 14 residues. Per germline, CDR1 MNHNS and CDR2 SASEGT. The CDR3 bases are TGTGCCAGCAGAACTCCAGGGCGAAACGAAAAACTGTTTTTT. Amino acids: CASRTPGRNEKLFF.